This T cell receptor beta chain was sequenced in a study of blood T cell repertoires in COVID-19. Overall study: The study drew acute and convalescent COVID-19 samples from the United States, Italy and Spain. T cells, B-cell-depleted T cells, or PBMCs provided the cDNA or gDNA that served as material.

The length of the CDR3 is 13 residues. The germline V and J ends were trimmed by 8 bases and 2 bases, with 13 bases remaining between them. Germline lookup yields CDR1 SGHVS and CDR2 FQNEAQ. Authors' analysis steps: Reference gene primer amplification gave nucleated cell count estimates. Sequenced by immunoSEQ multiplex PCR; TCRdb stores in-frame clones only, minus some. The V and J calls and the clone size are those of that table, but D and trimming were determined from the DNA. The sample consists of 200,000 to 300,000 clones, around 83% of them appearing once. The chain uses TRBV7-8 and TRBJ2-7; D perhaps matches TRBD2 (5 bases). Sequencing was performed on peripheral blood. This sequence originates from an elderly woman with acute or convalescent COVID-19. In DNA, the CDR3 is TGTGCCAGCGTCCCCGGGAACACCTACGAGCAGTACTTC. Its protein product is CASVPGNTYEQYF.